One sample yielded the 18 T cell receptor beta chains listed below, sequenced in a study of Graves' ophthalmopathy and Graves' hyperthyroidism. Investigators amplified TCR beta CDR3 regions from RNA transcripts. RT-PCR with HTBI primers came first, then second-round multiplex PCR. TCRdb reprocessed the multiplex PCR reads with MiXCR, giving one entry per CDR3 protein. The sample holds hundreds of thousands of distinct CDR3 sequences, 20% to 25% seen once. The sequencing input was peripheral blood. The receptor source for this set is a woman in her late teens or twenties with stable Graves' hyperthyroidism.

V usage is TRBV12-3 or TRBV12-4 and J usage is TRBJ1-5, with no clear D. The CDR3 has 14 amino acids. Trimming took off 4 bases at V and 0 bases at J, with 7 bases between the two ends. CDR3 DNA: TGTGCCAGCAGTTACCATAATAGCAATCAGCCCCAGCATTTT. Residues: CASSYHNSNQPQHF.

This chain links TRBV28 with TRBJ2-7; possibly TRBD1 for D (5 bases). This CDR3 region has 13 residues. V was clipped by 7 bases and J by 3 bases, with 13 bases between them. CDR1 MDHEN and CDR2 SYDVKM come from the germline V gene. CDR3 sequence (DNA): TGTGCCAGCAAGTCAGGGAAACTCTACGAGCAGTACTTC. Translation: CASKSGKLYEQYF.

This clonotype came up a few times. CDR3 protein: CASSFSGGGHTQYF. The CDR3 DNA reads as TGTGCCAGCAGTTTCAGCGGGGGAGGTCATACGCAGTATTTT. The chain is built from TRBV6-2 or TRBV6-3 and TRBJ2-3; 8 bases line up with TRBD2. This CDR3 comprises 14 residues. Germline trimming cut 4 bases from V and 7 bases from J; bases unmatched to any gene: 7. CDR1 is MNHEY and CDR2 is SVGEGT in the germline V gene.

This clonotype was seen many times. The chain links TRBV6-2 or TRBV6-3 to TRBJ2-7; D might be TRBD1 (6 bases). Germline V gene data show CDR1 as MNHEY and CDR2 as SVGEGT. The length of the CDR3 is 14 residues. V lost 4 bases and J lost 5, with 15 bases in between. This CDR3 reads CASSFYSRGHEQYF. DNA of the CDR3: TGTGCCAGCAGTTTCTACTCCAGGGGCCACGAGCAGTACTTC.

The chain links TRBV15 to TRBJ1-6; D remains ambiguous. The CDR3 length is 15 residues. Trimming took 3 bases from V and 10 from J, leaving 16 bases between them. The germline gives CDR1 LNHNV, CDR2 YYDKDF (reference sequence). The CDR3 nucleotides read TGTGCCACCAGCAGGAAAAGGGAAATAGGATCACCCCTCCACTTT. Protein: CATSRKREIGSPLHF.

At least ten counts were recorded for this clonotype. The gene calls are TRBV19 and TRBJ2-5, with TRBD1 matching over 7 bases. V lost 1 base and J lost 5; bases outside the gene matches: 4. This CDR3 is 14 amino acids long. CDR1 and CDR2 from the germline V gene are LNHDA and SQIVND (reference sequence). In DNA form, the CDR3 reads TGTGCCAGTAGTATAGCGACAGGGTTGGAGACCCAGTACTTC. Translation gives CASSIATGLETQYF.

Ten or more counts support this clonotype. The chain links TRBV28 to TRBJ1-5, with 7 bases aligning to TRBD1. The V segment lost 7 bases and the J segment 1 base; nucleotides outside the gene matches: 4. The CDR3 has 14 residues. CDR1 and CDR2 from the germline V gene are MDHEN and SYDVKM. The CDR3 DNA sequence: TGTGCCAGCACCCGGACAGGCAGCAATCAGCCCCAGCATTTT. As protein: CASTRTGSNQPQHF. The complete variable domain, with remaining parts taken from reference TRBV28 and TRBJ1-5, reads DVKVTQSSRYLVKRTGEKVFLECVQDMDHENMFWYRQDPGLGLRLIYFSYDVKMKEKGDIPEGYSVSREKKERFSLILESASTNQTSMYLCASTRTGSNQPQHFGDGTRLSIL.

The V and J genes are TRBV4-1 and TRBJ2-5, with D unclear. Germline V gives CDR1 MGHRA, CDR2 YSYEKL. The V and J ends lost 0 bases and 5 bases respectively, with 7 bases between them. The CDR3 is 13 amino acids. CDR3 protein: CASSQDRWETQYF. As DNA, the CDR3 is TGCGCCAGCAGCCAAGATAGGTGGGAGACCCAGTACTTC.

In its sample, this clonotype was seen many times. This chain joins TRBV6-4 and TRBJ1-2, with TRBD1 matching over 8 bases. Trimming cost V 7 bases and J 2 bases; bases outside gene matches: 18. Germline loops: CDR1 MRHNA, CDR2 SNTAGT. The CDR3 length is 18 residues. CDR3 sequence reads: CASNPLLYRGSRNYGYTF. For the CDR3, the DNA is TGTGCCAGCAACCCACTCCTGTACAGGGGGTCAAGGAACTATGGCTACACCTTC.

This clonotype was counted ten times or more. The chain links TRBV20-1 to TRBJ1-2, with D unresolved. This CDR3 has 12 amino acids. Germline V gene sequence: CDR1 DFQATT, CDR2 SNEGSKA (reference sequence). The V end was cut by 5 bases, the J end by 1 base, with 8 bases between. CDR3 loop: CSAPRVNYGYTF. CDR3 bases: TGCAGTGCTCCCCGGGTTAACTATGGCTACACCTTC.

This clonotype was counted many times. The J gene is TRBJ1-3, the V gene TRBV30, with TRBD1 matching over 8 bases. V shed 1 base, J shed 5 bases, and the junction held 1 base outside the gene matches. From germline, CDR1 is GTSNPN and CDR2 SVGIG (reference sequence). CDR3 size: 13 residues. CDR3 amino acids: CAWSGQGRNTIYF. The CDR3 DNA reads TGTGCCTGGAGTGGACAGGGGAGAAACACCATATATTTT. Variable domain in full (rest from reference TRBV30 and TRBJ1-3): SQTIHQWPATLVQPVGSPLSLECTVEGTSNPNLYWYRQAAGRGLQLLFYSVGIGQISSEVPQNLSASRPQDRQFILSSKKLLLSDSGFYLCAWSGQGRNTIYFGEGSWLTVV.

This clonotype was seen at least ten times. The chain recombines TRBV20-1 with TRBJ1-1; D might be TRBD1 (5 bases). Germline V lookup: CDR1 DFQATT, CDR2 SNEGSKA (reference sequence). The V and J ends lost 1 base and 11 bases respectively, with 17 bases between them. The CDR3 runs to 13 residues. The DNA of the CDR3 is TGCAGTGCTAGAGCTGCACCACAGGTGAGGGCTTTCTTT. It encodes CSARAAPQVRAFF.

This clonotype occurred many times. The CDR3, as DNA: TGCAGTGCTAGCTTGGTCTATGGCTACACCTTC. Translation gives CSASLVYGYTF. This chain joins TRBV20-1 and TRBJ1-2; D remains ambiguous. The CDR3 has 11 amino acids. V lost 3 bases and J 4 bases, leaving 6 bases between the germline ends. CDR1 is DFQATT, CDR2 SNEGSKA, per germline (reference sequence).

V and J are TRBV6-5 and TRBJ2-7, with D perhaps TRBD1 (5 bases). V was shortened by 2 bases and J by 4 bases, with 12 bases between the two germline ends. Germline CDR1 reads MNHEY; CDR2 reads SVGAGI. The CDR3 sequence is 14 residues long. The CDR3 here is CASSYAREGYEQYF. For the CDR3, the DNA is TGTGCCAGCAGTTACGCCAGGGAAGGGTACGAGCAGTACTTC.

The J gene is TRBJ1-3, the V gene TRBV20-1; D gene ambiguous. The CDR3 loop spans 15 amino acids. CDR1 DFQATT and CDR2 SNEGSKA come from the germline V gene (reference sequence). Trimming removed 5 bases from V and 3 bases from J, with 17 bases in between. CDR3 coding DNA: TGCAGTGCTCTCCAGCCCGCTGGTTTTGGAAACACCATATATTTT. Amino acids: CSALQPAGFGNTIYF.

This clonotype occurred many times. The chain joins TRBV7-3 to TRBJ2-5; TRBD2 is a possible D gene (5 bases). Between the trimmed V and J ends, which lost 4 bases and 4 bases, there was a span of 10 bases. This CDR3 contains 13 residues. Germline CDR1 and CDR2: SGHTA and FQGTGA. The CDR3 is CASSYGLGETQYF. The CDR3 DNA reads TGTGCCAGCAGCTATGGACTGGGAGAGACCCAGTACTTC.

This clonotype was seen ten or more times. The V and J genes are TRBV6-1 and TRBJ2-7; 7 bases fit TRBD2. With 7 bases clipped from V and 5 bases from J, the junction kept 11 bases outside the gene matches. Germline CDR1 is MNHNS and CDR2 is SASEGT. The CDR3 totals 14 residues. The CDR3 reads CASIRWGGANEQYF. The CDR3 coding sequence is TGTGCCAGCATCCGGTGGGGGGGTGCGAACGAGCAGTACTTC.

This clonotype was seen repeatedly, ten times or more. V usage is TRBV12-3 or TRBV12-4 and J usage is TRBJ1-1; D unresolved. Trimming removed 3 bases from V and 3 bases from J, with 14 bases in between. This CDR3 contains 15 residues. The CDR3 loop is CASSFFGFSDTEAFF. The CDR3 nucleotides are TGTGCCAGCAGTTTTTTTGGATTTTCGGACACTGAAGCTTTCTTT.